The sequence of this T cell receptor beta chain was determined in a study of blood T cell repertoires in COVID-19. Study as a whole: In each case, the material was cDNA or gDNA derived from T cells, B-cell-depleted T cells, or PBMCs.

Only in-frame clones appear in the TCRdb table, and some are missing; sequencing was by immunoSEQ multiplex PCR. Of a few hundred thousand clones listed, approximately 89% are singletons. In its sample, this clone was seen once. The ends were cut back, 0 bases at V and 3 bases at J, with 15 bases in the middle. This CDR3 spans 16 amino acids. The germline CDR1 and CDR2 sequences are SGHTS and YDEGEE. V usage is TRBV5-8 and J usage is TRBJ1-1, with TRBD1 as a possible D gene (5 bases). This TCR was sampled from a woman aged 40-49 years who had been exposed to COVID-19. Specimen: PBMCs or T cells enriched from blood (not recorded which). Here the CDR3 reads CASSLAGAGRDTEAFF. The CDR3, as DNA: TGTGCCAGCAGCTTGGCCGGGGCAGGGAGGGACACTGAAGCTTTCTTT.